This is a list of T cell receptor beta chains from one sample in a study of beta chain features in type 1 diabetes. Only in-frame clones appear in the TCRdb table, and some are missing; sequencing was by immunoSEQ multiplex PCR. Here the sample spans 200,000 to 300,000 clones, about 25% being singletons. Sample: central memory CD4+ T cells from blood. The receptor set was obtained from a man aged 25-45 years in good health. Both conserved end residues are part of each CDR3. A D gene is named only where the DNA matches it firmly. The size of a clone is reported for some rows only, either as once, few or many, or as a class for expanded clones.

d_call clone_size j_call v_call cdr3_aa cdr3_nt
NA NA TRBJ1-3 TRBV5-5 CASSFKQTIYF TGTGCCAGCAGCTTTAAACAAACCATATATTTT
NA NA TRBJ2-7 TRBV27 CASSALQPREQYF TGTGCCAGCAGTGCCCTGCAGCCTCGGGAGCAGTACTTC
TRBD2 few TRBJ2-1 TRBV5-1 CATRPLSGGLTGEFF TGCGCCACCAGACCCTTAAGCGGGGGCCTTACGGGCGAGTTCTTC
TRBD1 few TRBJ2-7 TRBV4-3 CASSARTGYEQYF TGCGCCAGCAGCGCCCGGACAGGCTACGAGCAGTACTTC
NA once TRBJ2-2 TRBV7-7 CASSLARGGTGELFF TGTGCCAGCAGCTTAGCGCGGGGCGGCACCGGGGAGCTGTTTTTT
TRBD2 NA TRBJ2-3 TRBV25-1 CASSEWLAGSTDTQYF TGTGCCAGCAGTGAATGGCTAGCGGGAAGCACAGATACGCAGTATTTT
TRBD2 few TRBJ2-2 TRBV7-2 CASSYGLAGGNTGELFF TGTGCCAGCAGCTACGGACTAGCGGGAGGAAACACCGGGGAGCTGTTTTTT
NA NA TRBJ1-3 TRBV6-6 CASSYSSSGNTIYF TGTGCCAGCAGTTACAGCAGCTCTGGAAACACCATATATTTT
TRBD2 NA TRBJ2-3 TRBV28 CASSPTSGRGDTQYF TGTGCCAGCAGCCCTACTAGCGGGAGAGGGGATACGCAGTATTTT
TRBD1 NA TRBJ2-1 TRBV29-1 CSVEGQGISEQFF TGCAGCGTTGAGGGACAGGGAATTAGTGAGCAGTTCTTC
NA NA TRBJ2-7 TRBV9 CASSVESDASYEQYF TGTGCCAGCAGCGTAGAGTCGGACGCCTCCTACGAGCAGTACTTC
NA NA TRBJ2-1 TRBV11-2 CASSLVPRSVLNEQFF TGTGCCAGCAGCTTAGTCCCTCGTAGCGTGCTCAATGAGCAGTTCTTC
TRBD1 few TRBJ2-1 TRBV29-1 CSTRQGTYNEQFF TGCAGCACCAGACAGGGAACTTACAATGAGCAGTTCTTC
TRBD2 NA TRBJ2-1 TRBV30 CAWSSKGAGKKNEQFF TGTGCCTGGAGTTCGAAGGGAGCGGGAAAAAAAAATGAGCAGTTCTTC
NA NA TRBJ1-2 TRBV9 CASSVKDGYTF TGTGCCAGCAGCGTAAAGGACGGCTACACCTTC
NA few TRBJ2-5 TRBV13 CASSVRQETQYF TGTGCCAGCTCCGTTAGACAAGAGACCCAGTACTTC
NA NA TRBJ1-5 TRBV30 CAWNSQANQPQHF TGTGCCTGGAACAGCCAGGCAAATCAGCCCCAGCATTTT